One and the same sample provided the 21 T cell receptor beta chains below, sequenced in a study of a mutant IDH1 vaccine in newly diagnosed glioma (dated by TCRdb to the early 2020s). Antigens of these TCRs are unknown. Library preparation employed the immunoSEQ multiplex PCR assay. Imported from immuneACCESS, the table was reduced by TCRdb to in-frame sequences with V and J called. These copies leave out some clones; in studies compared against another copy, an unresolved V gene accounts for under half, and the cause of the remainder is not known. This sample is represented by 26,000 or so clones; about four fifths of them were singletons. The top ten clonotypes cover roughly a sixth of the sample. This sample's time point label indicates: week 23, last vaccination. Each vaccine dose was 300 ug of a 20-mer mutant IDH1 peptide in Montanide, given subcutaneously with topical imiquimod. The starting material was PBMCs, obtained from a glioma patient whose treatment included an IDH1 peptide vaccine. The receptors were sampled from a woman aged 30 to 39 with glioma.

The chain is built from TRBV2 and TRBJ2-7, with unresolved D. The V gene's germline CDR1 is SNHLY and CDR2 FYNNEI. CDR3 length: 16 amino acids. V dropped 0 bases and J dropped 2 bases, with 14 bases sitting between them. CDR3 sequence: CASSEATWGFAYEQYF. The CDR3 DNA reads TGTGCCAGCAGTGAAGCGACTTGGGGATTCGCCTACGAGCAGTACTTC.

The chain couples TRBV7-2 to TRBJ1-2; D gene unclear. The germline CDR1 and CDR2 sequences are SGHTA and FQGNSA. Between the trimmed V and J ends, which lost 0 bases and 7 bases, there was a span of 9 bases. The CDR3 loop spans 13 amino acids. The DNA for the CDR3 is TGTGCCAGCAGCTTAGCGGGGTTCGGTGGCTACACCTTC. Encoded protein: CASSLAGFGGYTF.

A single count supports this clone. The genes are TRBV7-9 and TRBJ2-3, with D tentatively TRBD2 (5 bases). The ends were cut back, 0 bases at V and 2 bases at J, with 15 bases in the middle. Germline assignment: CDR1 SEHNR and CDR2 FQNEAQ (reference sequence). The CDR3 has 17 residues. Here the CDR3 DNA reads TGTGCCAGCAGCTTAGCCCCAATAGCGAGGGCCACAGATACGCAGTATTTT. As protein: CASSLAPIARATDTQYF. Full variable domain (outside the CDR3, taken from reference TRBV7-9 and TRBJ2-3): DTGVSQNPRHKITKRGQNVTFRCDPISEHNRLYWYRQTLGQGPEFLTYFQNEAQLEKSRLLSDRFSAERPKGSFSTLEIQRTEQGDSAMYLCASSLAPIARATDTQYFGPGTRLTVL.

This chain connects TRBV6-6 to TRBJ2-7; no firm D call. The CDR3 length is 16 residues. Germline CDR1 MNHNY, CDR2 SVGAGI (reference sequence). The V end lost 8 bases, the J end lost 0 bases, and 20 bases lay between the germline ends. The CDR3 DNA is TGTGCCAGCTTTCCCCGCCCGCCCACCAGCTCCTACGAGCAGTACTTC. This translates into CASFPRPPTSSYEQYF.

The J gene is TRBJ1-1, the V gene TRBV5-4; 7 nucleotides agree with TRBD1. V gave up 4 bases and J gave up 7 bases; unmatched junction bases: 10. The V gene's germline CDR1 is SGHNT and CDR2 YYREEE (reference sequence). This CDR3 spans 14 amino acids. DNA for the CDR3: TGTGCCAGCAGCGGAGGGACAGTTAACCATGAAGCTTTCTTT. This translates into CASSGGTVNHEAFF.

The chain employs TRBV5-7 and TRBJ1-4; D is undetermined. TRBV5-7 has ORF status, its function being uncertain. CDR3 length equals 13 residues. The V end lost 9 bases, the J end lost 2 bases, and 11 bases lay between the germline ends. The CDR3 nucleotides are TGTGCCATCCGCCGGGCGACTAATGAAAAACTGTTTTTT. Its translation: CAIRRATNEKLFF.

This chain connects TRBV4-1 to TRBJ1-1; D possibly corresponds to TRBD1 (5 bases). This CDR3 spans 18 amino acids. V was clipped by 0 bases and J by 7 bases, with 24 bases between them. Germline V gene data show CDR1 as MGHRA and CDR2 as YSYEKL. In nucleotides, the CDR3 is TGCGCCAGCAGCCAAGATGGGGGGTCCTGGCACACTACGGGTGAAGCTTTCTTT. This codes for CASSQDGGSWHTTGEAFF.

CDR3 sequence (DNA): TGTGCCATCACGTGGCAGGGGGGCTATGGCTACACCTTC. Translated, it gives CAITWQGGYGYTF. V usage is TRBV10-3 and J usage is TRBJ1-2, with 7 bases identical to TRBD1. The CDR3 is 13 amino acids. V lost 7 bases, J lost 4 bases, and 6 bases stayed unmatched. CDR1 ENHRY and CDR2 SYGVKD come from the germline V gene.

The chain couples TRBV5-4 to TRBJ1-4; possibly TRBD1 for D (6 bases). From germline, CDR1 is SGHNT and CDR2 YYREEE (reference sequence). CDR3 length equals 15 residues. The ends were cut back, 0 bases at V and 3 bases at J, with 9 bases in the middle. The CDR3 DNA sequence: TGTGCCAGCAGCTTGGCAGGGGAACCTAATGAAAAACTGTTTTTT. It is translated as CASSLAGEPNEKLFF.

V and J are TRBV5-1 and TRBJ2-1; weak D call: TRBD2 (5 bases). Germline V gene sequence: CDR1 SGHRS, CDR2 YFSETQ. The CDR3 is made up of 13 amino acids. Trimming removed 5 bases from V and 3 bases from J, with 9 bases in between. The CDR3 protein is CASRVGDYNEQFF. The DNA of the CDR3 is TGCGCCAGCAGGGTGGGAGACTACAATGAGCAGTTCTTC. The complete variable domain, with remaining parts taken from reference TRBV5-1 and TRBJ2-1, reads KAGVTQTPRYLIKTRGQQVTLSCSPISGHRSVSWYQQTPGQGLQFLFEYFSETQRNKGNFPGRFSGRQFSNSRSEMNVSTLELGDSALYLCASRVGDYNEQFFGPGTRLTVL.

The chain recombines TRBV10-3 with TRBJ1-6, with 12 bases identical to TRBD1. The V and J ends lost 8 bases and 4 bases, in that order; junction bases with no gene match: 3. This CDR3 spans 15 amino acids. Germline CDR1 and CDR2: ENHRY and SYGVKD. CDR3 loop: CAIGTGGEYNSPLHF. The CDR3 DNA sequence: TGTGCCATCGGGACAGGGGGCGAGTATAATTCACCCCTCCACTTT.

The V and J genes are TRBV7-2 and TRBJ1-2, with 7 bases identical to TRBD1. V trimming: 1 base; J trimming: 4 bases; junction bases outside the gene matches: 3. This CDR3 region has 14 residues. Germline V lookup: CDR1 SGHTA, CDR2 FQGNSA. The CDR3: CASSLVPGGYGYTF. The DNA for the CDR3 is TGTGCCAGCAGCTTAGTTCCAGGGGGCTATGGCTACACCTTC.

The chain links TRBV5-6 to TRBJ2-5, with TRBD1 matching over 8 bases. The CDR3 consists of 15 residues. J was trimmed by 3 bases and V by 0 bases; bases with no gene match: 4. Germline V CDR1 and CDR2: SGHDT, YYEEEE. CDR3 amino acids: CASSLVRGREETQYF. CDR3 coding DNA: TGTGCCAGCAGCTTGGTCAGGGGGCGGGAAGAGACCCAGTACTTC.

This clone came up a few times. The chain employs TRBV19 and TRBJ1-3, with TRBD1 identical over 11 bases. The CDR3 totals 16 residues. Trimming cost V 5 bases and J 4 bases; bases outside gene matches: 7. CDR1 and CDR2 from the germline V gene are LNHDA and SQIVND (reference sequence). This CDR3 reads CASSSGQGAFGNTIYF. CDR3 in DNA: TGTGCCAGTAGTTCAGGACAGGGGGCTTTCGGAAACACCATATATTTT.

The rearrangement links TRBV6-5 to TRBJ2-2, with D perhaps given as TRBD1 or TRBD2 (5 bases each). CDR1 is MNHEY and CDR2 is SVGAGI in the germline V gene. Trimming took 6 bases from V and 3 from J, leaving 14 bases between them. The CDR3 contains 15 residues. The DNA for the CDR3 is TGTGCCAGCAGCAAGCCGGGACCCTACACCGGGGAGCTGTTTTTT. Translating gives CASSKPGPYTGELFF.

This clone has a handful of counts. The chain has TRBV5-6 and TRBJ2-5, with D uncertain. Deletions cut 5 bases from V and 5 bases from J, with 16 bases between. This CDR3 contains 14 residues. CDR1 is SGHDT and CDR2 is YYEEEE in the germline V gene. The CDR3 is CASRRLSSGETQYF. The CDR3 coding sequence is TGTGCCAGCAGACGGCTGTCTTCTGGGGAGACCCAGTACTTC.

The chain joins TRBV7-9 to TRBJ2-7; TRBD1 or TRBD2 may be the D gene (5 bases each). The CDR3 extends over 12 amino acids. The V end lost 6 bases, the J end lost 6 bases, and 12 bases lay between the germline ends. CDR1 and CDR2 from the germline V gene are SEHNR and FQNEAQ (reference sequence). The CDR3 DNA sequence: TGTGCCAGCAGTAGACTTGGGGGCGAGCAGTACTTC. Amino acids: CASSRLGGEQYF.

The chain joins TRBV5-4 to TRBJ1-2, with 7 nucleotides matching TRBD1. The V and J ends lost 1 base and 3 bases, in that order; junction bases with no gene match: 6. CDR1 is SGHNT and CDR2 is YYREEE in the germline V gene (reference sequence). The CDR3 totals 15 residues. The CDR3 DNA reads as TGTGCCAGCAGCTTGCGAGGGGGCCACTACTATGGCTACACCTTC. Protein product: CASSLRGGHYYGYTF.

The rearrangement joins TRBV5-1 to TRBJ2-3; perhaps TRBD1 as D (5 bases). Trimming pared 2 bases from V and 4 bases from J, leaving 8 bases between. Germline V gene data show CDR1 as SGHRS and CDR2 as YFSETQ. The CDR3 runs 13 residues. CDR3 bases: TGCGCCAGCAGCTTTTTAGGGGCAGATACGCAGTATTTT. This gives the protein CASSFLGADTQYF.

V usage is TRBV27 and J usage is TRBJ2-7; 9 positions agree with TRBD1. V lost 4 bases to trimming and J lost 2 bases; unmatched junction nucleotides: 9. Germline values: CDR1 MNHEY, CDR2 SMNVEV (reference sequence). The CDR3 totals 16 residues. CDR3 protein: CASSSSSGQGTYEQYF. The CDR3 DNA sequence: TGTGCCAGCAGTTCATCCTCGGGACAGGGTACCTACGAGCAGTACTTC.

This clone was counted only a few times. The CDR3 reads CASSRDRTVAGNTIYF. CDR3 nucleotides: TGCGCCAGCAGCCGCGACCGGACAGTCGCTGGAAACACCATATATTTT. The V gene is TRBV5-1, the J gene TRBJ1-3; maybe TRBD1 (6 bases). V lost 4 bases, J lost 2 bases, and 16 bases lay in between. Germline lookup yields CDR1 SGHRS and CDR2 YFSETQ. The CDR3 runs 16 residues.